The rows below give T cell receptor beta chains drawn from one sample of a study of shared clonotypes between healthy human individuals. Some clones are missing from TCRdb's copy, which holds only in-frame ones; the method was immunoSEQ multiplex PCR. The table lists about 680,000 clones, around 73% of them singletons, with roughly 2% in the top ten. Specimen: memory CD4+ T cells sorted from blood. Receptor source: a woman younger than 45 in good health. CDR3s leave out the opening cysteine and the closing phenylalanine or tryptophan. The order of the fields is clone size, J gene, V gene, CDR3 protein. Clone size is stated in some rows and not others, as once, few, many or a class when expanded.

few TRBJ1-2 TRBV27 ASSSGGSNYGYT
few TRBJ2-7 TRBV2 ASSGREFDEQY
- TRBJ2-3 TRBV6-1 ASSEQTGGAGTQY
- TRBJ2-2 TRBV7-2 ASSLAGPVNTGELF
- TRBJ2-3 TRBV19 ASSSARTSGKQDTQY
once TRBJ2-1 TRBV7-2 ASSSQVGREQF
- TRBJ1-1 TRBV12-5 ASGPRAGTEAF
many TRBJ2-1 TRBV7-2 ASRALLDSSSYNEQF
- TRBJ2-5 TRBV11-2 ASSLGWTSGVYEQY
- TRBJ1-2 TRBV7-9 ASSLGDSYGYT
- TRBJ1-5 TRBV11-2 ASSLGADAPQH
many TRBJ2-7 TRBV5-1 ASSDRTGGVYEQY
many TRBJ1-2 TRBV5-4 ASSLYSVRNYGYT
- TRBJ2-2 TRBV4-2 ASSQDPTGELF
- TRBJ2-1 TRBV5-6 ASSSRAAGVNNEQF
few TRBJ2-1 TRBV5-1 ASSLGRGDNEQF
- TRBJ1-5 TRBV2 ASSEQGGSNQPQH
- TRBJ2-2 TRBV5-1 ASSVGNGGAGELF
- TRBJ2-7 TRBV29-1 SVRTPSYEQY
- TRBJ1-2 TRBV7-2 ASSLQGPYGYT
- TRBJ2-1 TRBV10-2 ASSEGGKIVNEQF
- TRBJ1-5 TRBV19 ASSMVGGYSNQPQH
- TRBJ1-2 TRBV5-1 ASSLGSSENYGYT
few TRBJ1-5 TRBV7-6 ASSLGLGNQPQH
few TRBJ2-7 TRBV20-1 SASQSYEQY
- TRBJ1-2 TRBV5-6 ASSLGDRVKYGYT
- TRBJ2-3 TRBV6-5 ASSLFRGLTDTQY
- TRBJ2-3 TRBV2 ASRRTGAVTDTQY
- TRBJ1-2 TRBV7-2 ASSLAAGPEGYGYT
- TRBJ2-7 TRBV28 ASSLGTGMVYSYEQY
- TRBJ2-1 TRBV5-1 ASSLAAGGRDEQF
- TRBJ2-3 TRBV5-1 ASSGGRGSTDTQY
once TRBJ2-1 TRBV7-9 ASSPRLRQTDEQF
- TRBJ2-1 TRBV18 ASSPGIYNEQF
few TRBJ2-3 TRBV5-1 ASRRPRTERDTQY
- TRBJ2-7 TRBV28 ASSSPRAGRYEQY
- TRBJ2-5 TRBV10-2 ASTPGQGQETQY
- TRBJ2-3 TRBV7-7 ASSLGSGTYTDTQY
- TRBJ1-5 TRBV18 ASSPGQNNQPQH
- TRBJ1-2 TRBV28 ASSLVAVGYGYT
- TRBJ1-2 TRBV28 ASSLTQGIGYT
- TRBJ1-1 TRBV7-9 ASSLTLQPAF
- TRBJ2-7 TRBV28 ASSSAQGGSSYEQY
once TRBJ1-5 TRBV19 ASRTGTTNQPQH
- TRBJ2-3 TRBV5-1 ASSLTGVGTDTQY
- TRBJ2-7 TRBV28 ASTGASGFLEQY
- TRBJ1-5 TRBV20-1 SGPGNQPQH
- TRBJ2-1 TRBV5-1 ASSPSGTSGSEQF
- TRBJ2-5 TRBV5-8 ASSLDRETQY
- TRBJ2-2 TRBV7-2 ANQRSRLNTGELF